The 23 T cell receptor beta chains given below trace back to one sample, sequenced in a study of blood T cell repertoires in COVID-19. Sequenced by immunoSEQ multiplex PCR; TCRdb stores in-frame clones only, minus some. The repertoire holds over 150,000 clones, with roughly 90% as singletons. Material for sequencing was PBMCs or T cells enriched from blood (not recorded which). The receptors shown here come from a woman between 25 and 40 years old who had recovered from COVID-19.

The chain uses TRBV7-9 and TRBJ1-6; maybe TRBD1 (5 bases). V was clipped by 1 base and J by 7 bases, with 8 bases between them. The germline V gene has CDR1 SEHNR and CDR2 FQNEAQ (reference sequence). The CDR3 has 14 amino acids. CDR3 amino acids: CASSLGGGNSPLHF. Written as DNA, the CDR3 is TGTGCCAGCAGCTTAGGTGGGGGGAATTCACCCCTCCACTTT.

Only one count was recorded for this clone. The V call is TRBV7-2, the J call TRBJ2-1, with D unclear. Looked up from germline, CDR1 is SGHTA and CDR2 is FQGNSA. The CDR3 consists of 14 residues. V was shortened by 1 base and J by 9 bases, with 13 bases between the two germline ends. CDR3 sequence reads: CASSLGTIPGEQFF. The CDR3 DNA reads as TGTGCCAGCAGCTTAGGAACGATACCAGGTGAGCAGTTCTTC.

V is TRBV29-1 and J is TRBJ2-7, with TRBD2 matching 15 bases. Germline loops: CDR1 SQVTM, CDR2 ANQGSEA. The CDR3 covers 12 residues. V shed 3 bases, J shed 12 bases, and the junction held 3 bases outside the gene matches. The CDR3 DNA follows: TGCAGCGTTGAGGGACTAGCGGGAGGTGTGTACTTC. Translation gives CSVEGLAGGVYF.

The chain employs TRBV10-3 and TRBJ1-5; no firm D call. V dropped 6 bases and J dropped 1 base, with 4 bases sitting between them. CDR1 and CDR2 from the germline V gene are ENHRY and SYGVKD. The CDR3 has 12 residues. The CDR3 spells CAIRGSNQPQHF. The CDR3, as DNA: TGTGCCATCAGGGGCAGCAATCAGCCCCAGCATTTT.

CDR3 in amino acids: CASSIQAGVYNEQFF. The CDR3 region has the DNA TGTGCCAGTAGTATACAAGCGGGGGTGTACAATGAGCAGTTCTTC. The chain combines TRBV19 with TRBJ2-1, with 8 nucleotides matching TRBD2. Per germline, CDR1 LNHDA and CDR2 SQIVND (reference sequence). This CDR3 has 15 residues. V trimming: 2 bases; J trimming: 4 bases; junction bases outside the gene matches: 4.

The chain links TRBV4-1 to TRBJ1-3; D is perhaps TRBD1 (5 bases). Trimming took off 0 bases at V and 0 bases at J, with 12 bases between the two ends. This CDR3 is 17 amino acids long. CDR1 and CDR2 from the germline V gene are MGHRA and YSYEKL. CDR3 bases: TGCGCCAGCAGCCAAGATAGGGGATATAGCTCTGGAAACACCATATATTTT. As protein: CASSQDRGYSSGNTIYF.

This chain uses TRBV6-5 with TRBJ2-7; TRBD2 agrees at 8 bases. There are 14 residues in the CDR3. V shed 5 bases and J 6 bases; nucleotides not matched to a gene: 9. Per the germline V gene, CDR1 is MNHEY and CDR2 is SVGAGI. CDR3 coding DNA: TGTGCCAGCAGTCCCCGGGAGGGTGTGAGCGAGCAGTACTTC. It translates to CASSPREGVSEQYF.

V is TRBV4-1 and J is TRBJ1-4; D is uncertain. In germline, CDR1 is MGHRA, CDR2 YSYEKL. Trimming shortened V by 2 bases and J by 5 bases, and 12 bases separated the two germline ends. This CDR3 contains 15 residues. The CDR3 loop reads CASSQSRRENEKLFF. CDR3 coding DNA: TGCGCCAGCAGCCAAAGTCGCCGGGAGAATGAAAAACTGTTTTTT.

The rearrangement joins TRBV19 to TRBJ2-1; TRBD1 agrees at 8 bases. CDR1 is LNHDA, CDR2 SQIVND, per germline (reference sequence). The length of the CDR3 is 14 residues. V dropped 7 bases and J dropped 7; count of bases not matched to a gene: 9. The CDR3 spells CASIGTGPGNEQFF. As DNA, the CDR3 is TGTGCCAGTATAGGGACAGGTCCAGGGAATGAGCAGTTCTTC.

The chain couples TRBV5-1 to TRBJ1-1; D ambiguous. Germline V gene lookup returns CDR1 SGHRS and CDR2 YFSETQ. The CDR3 runs to 14 residues. Deletions cut 4 bases from V and 1 base from J, with 11 bases between. The CDR3 is CASSRVRENTEAFF. The CDR3 DNA is TGCGCCAGCAGCCGGGTGCGGGAGAACACTGAAGCTTTCTTT.

The chain uses TRBV11-3 and TRBJ1-2; maybe TRBD1 (6 bases). Germline V gene data show CDR1 as SGHNT and CDR2 as YENEEA. Deletions cut 7 bases from V and 8 bases from J, with 23 bases between. CDR3 size: 15 residues. The CDR3 DNA follows: TGTGCCAGCACCATCTCTGAGTCGTCAGGGGTCGGCTACACCTTC. Its translation: CASTISESSGVGYTF.

This clone turned up a few times. The chain employs TRBV11-2 and TRBJ1-1; weak D call: TRBD1 (5 bases). The germline V gene encodes CDR1 SGHAT and CDR2 FQNNGV. Trimming pared 0 bases from V and 1 base from J, leaving 9 bases between. The CDR3 is 15 amino acids. Written as DNA, the CDR3 is TGTGCCAGCAGCTTAGATAGGCAGGGGAACACTGAAGCTTTCTTT. Translating gives CASSLDRQGNTEAFF.

The chain couples TRBV4-3 to TRBJ1-6; a possible D gene is TRBD1 (5 bases). Germline V lookup: CDR1 LGHNA, CDR2 YSLEER. There are 15 residues in the CDR3. Between the trimmed V and J ends, which lost 6 bases and 5 bases, there was a span of 14 bases. The CDR3 protein is CASSLRGANNSPLHF. In DNA form, the CDR3 reads TGCGCCAGCAGTTTAAGGGGTGCCAATAATTCACCCCTCCACTTT.

This clone was counted once. This chain uses TRBV30 with TRBJ2-3; 7 bases agree with TRBD2. Germline V gene data show CDR1 as GTSNPN and CDR2 as SVGIG (reference sequence). The CDR3 consists of 15 residues. Unmatched junction bases numbered 7, after V lost 0 bases and J lost 4 bases. The CDR3 nucleotides read TGTGCCTGGAGTGTCTGGGGGAGGGCCTCAGATACGCAGTATTTT. This gives the protein CAWSVWGRASDTQYF.

The CDR3 spells CASSSINRDRDEKLFF. In nucleotides, the CDR3 is TGTGCCAGCAGCTCCATAAACCGGGACAGAGATGAAAAACTGTTTTTT. V and J are TRBV7-9 and TRBJ1-4; 7 bases fit TRBD1. Per the germline V gene, CDR1 is SEHNR and CDR2 is FQNEAQ (reference sequence). This CDR3 has 16 residues. Losses at the gene ends were 4 bases for V and 6 bases for J; bases not matched to a gene: 11.

This clone was counted only a few times. The gene calls are TRBV5-1 and TRBJ2-1; 12 bases are a match to TRBD2. Germline CDR1 is SGHRS and CDR2 is YFSETQ. J was trimmed by 8 bases and V by 0 bases; bases with no gene match: 6. The CDR3 is made up of 16 amino acids. This CDR3 reads CASSLGAASGRDEQFF. The DNA for the CDR3 is TGCGCCAGCAGCTTGGGAGCTGCTAGCGGGAGGGATGAGCAGTTCTTC.

This clone appeared a single time. The rearrangement links TRBV6-2 or TRBV6-3 to TRBJ1-1; D is possibly TRBD1 (6 bases). The V gene's germline CDR1 is MNHEY and CDR2 SVGEGT. V was cut by 6 bases and J by 5 bases, with 13 bases left in between. The length of the CDR3 is 13 residues. This CDR3 reads CASSRGGGTEAFF. CDR3 sequence (DNA): TGTGCCAGCAGCCGAGGGGGGGGGACTGAAGCTTTCTTT.

The chain combines TRBV19 with TRBJ2-5; TRBD1 might be the D (6 bases). Looked up from germline, CDR1 is LNHDA and CDR2 is SQIVND (reference sequence). Trimming left V 2 bases short and J 0 bases short, with 16 bases between. The CDR3 has 17 residues. The CDR3 loop reads CASSITGQGPDQETQYF. In nucleotides, the CDR3 is TGTGCCAGTAGTATAACGGGTCAGGGGCCTGACCAAGAGACCCAGTACTTC. Full variable domain (outside the CDR3, taken from reference TRBV19 and TRBJ2-5): DGGITQSPKYLFRKEGQNVTLSCEQNLNHDAMYWYRQDPGQGLRLIYYSQIVNDFQKGDIAEGYSVSREKKESFPLTVTSAQKNPTAFYLCASSITGQGPDQETQYFGPGTRLLVL.

The chain couples TRBV2 to TRBJ2-3; 8 nucleotides line up with TRBD2. Trimming removed 4 bases from V and 4 bases from J; junction bases left unmatched: 13. This CDR3 is 17 amino acids long. The germline V gene encodes CDR1 SNHLY and CDR2 FYNNEI. CDR3 sequence (DNA): TGTGCCAGCAGTGGCCAGAAGAGCGGGAGTGTGGCAGATACGCAGTATTTT. Translation gives CASSGQKSGSVADTQYF.

The chain carries TRBV5-1 and TRBJ1-4; the D is unclear. The V gene's germline CDR1 is SGHRS and CDR2 YFSETQ. Trimming shortened V by 3 bases and J by 0 bases, and 9 bases separated the two germline ends. This CDR3 spans 15 amino acids. DNA of the CDR3: TGCGCCAGCAGCTCCTCCGGTGCAACTAATGAAAAACTGTTTTTT. Its translation is CASSSSGATNEKLFF.

V and J are TRBV9 and TRBJ1-1, with D perhaps matching TRBD1 (5 bases). CDR1 SGDLS and CDR2 YYNGEE come from the germline V gene. The V and J ends lost 0 bases and 7 bases respectively, with 13 bases between them. The CDR3 runs to 14 residues. The CDR3 DNA follows: TGTGCCAGCAGCGTAGGAGGGACTGGTATTGAAGCTTTCTTT. This gives the protein CASSVGGTGIEAFF.

The J gene is TRBJ2-3, the V gene TRBV13, with D tentatively TRBD1 (6 bases). V was cut by 6 bases and J by 7 bases, with 14 bases left in between. CDR1 is PRHDT, CDR2 FYEKMQ, per germline (reference sequence). This CDR3 has 13 residues. For the CDR3, the DNA is TGTGCCAGCAGTTCTTTACAGGGCTATACGCAGTATTTT. Encoded protein: CASSSLQGYTQYF.

The sample holds one count of this clone. One junction end disagrees with the germline gene, perhaps due to a read error. The chain employs TRBV7-9 and TRBJ1-1, with D perhaps TRBD1 (6 bases). This CDR3 is 15 amino acids long. In germline, CDR1 is SEHNR, CDR2 FQNEAQ (reference sequence). The CDR3 DNA reads TGTGCCAGCAGCCTTAGGGCAGGGGTGAAGACTGAAGCTTTCTTT. It yields the protein CASSLRAGVKTEAFF.